These T cell receptor beta chains were read from a single sample in a study of lymphopenia after photon versus proton radiotherapy. Repertoires were generated with immunoSEQ multiplex PCR, while TCRdb's copy carries only in-frame clones and drops some. This table has about 29,000 clones, roughly 89% appearing once. The sequences come from peripheral blood, collected from a patient treated with proton-based radiotherapy. The receptors were sampled from a woman aged 55-69 years with cholangiocarcinoma. Some clones in this sample may be carry-over from other donors' samples. Each CDR3 is given with its conserved first and last residue. A D gene is named only where the DNA matches it firmly. Clone size, where shown, is once, few, many, or a class for clones that have expanded.

TGCGCCAGCAGCCAAGGTCTAGCGGGATACTCCCATAACACCGGGGAGCTGTTTTTT | CASSQGLAGYSHNTGELFF | TRBD2 | TRBJ2-2 | TRBV4-1 | -
TGTGCTAGTGGTTTGGCCTTAGGCAATGAGCAGTTCTTC | CASGLALGNEQFF | - | TRBJ2-1 | TRBV12-5 | -
TGTGCCAGCAGTTACGCGGGAGGGGCCAGCTACGAGCAGTACTTC | CASSYAGGASYEQYF | TRBD2 | TRBJ2-7 | TRBV6-5 | -
TGCGCCAGCAGTTCCGGGGCGGTAAACATTCAGTACTTC | CASSSGAVNIQYF | - | TRBJ2-4 | TRBV4-3 | -
TGTGCCAGCAGTTTAGACAGTTACAATGAGCAGTTCTTC | CASSLDSYNEQFF | - | TRBJ2-1 | TRBV27 | once
TGTGCCAGCAGCTTAGAAAGGGGGTTCAAGCCCCAGCATTTT | CASSLERGFKPQHF | - | TRBJ1-5 | TRBV7-2 | once
TGTGCCATCAGTGACCCGGGACTCCCCGGCCCCGTAGCTTTCTTT | CAISDPGLPGPVAFF | - | TRBJ1-1 | TRBV10-3 | -
TGTGCCAGCAGTTCGAGGTGGGACCAATTCCAAGAGACCCAGTACTTC | CASSSRWDQFQETQYF | - | TRBJ2-5 | TRBV2 | -
TGTGCCAGCTCATCCAGTGAGGGCAATCAGCCCCAGCATTTT | CASSSSEGNQPQHF | - | TRBJ1-5 | TRBV18 | -
TGTGCCAGCAGTGAAACCGGGGCCCCTAATCAGCCCCAGCATTTT | CASSETGAPNQPQHF | - | TRBJ1-5 | TRBV6-1 | -
TGTGCCAGCAGCCTCCCCGGGGGGGTCGGGGAGACCCAGTACTTC | CASSLPGGVGETQYF | TRBD2 | TRBJ2-5 | TRBV7-8 | -
TGTGCCAGCAGCGCAACAGGGCCCTATGGCTACACCTTC | CASSATGPYGYTF | - | TRBJ1-2 | TRBV2 | once
TGTGCCAGCAGCTTTGGGGAAGAGACCCAGTACTTC | CASSFGEETQYF | - | TRBJ2-5 | TRBV9 | -
TGTGCCAGCAGCCCCGCGAGGAGCTCCTACGAGCAGTACTTC | CASSPARSSYEQYF | - | TRBJ2-7 | TRBV11-2 | -
TGTGCCGGCCAGACGAGCAATCAGCCCCAGCATTTT | CAGQTSNQPQHF | - | TRBJ1-5 | TRBV6-5 | -
TGTGCCAGTAGTATTACCGGGACAGGGGCAAACATTCAGTACTTC | CASSITGTGANIQYF | TRBD1 | TRBJ2-4 | TRBV19 | -
TGTGCCAGCTCACCCAACAGAAAAGAGACCCAGTACTTC | CASSPNRKETQYF | - | TRBJ2-5 | TRBV18 | -
TGTGCCAGCAGCGGGGGGGGAATACGAAACACCATATATTTT | CASSGGGIRNTIYF | - | TRBJ1-3 | TRBV7-2 | -
TGCGCCAGCAGCCTGTCTGTCGGGAGTACAGATACGCAGTATTTT | CASSLSVGSTDTQYF | - | TRBJ2-3 | TRBV4-1 | -
TGTGCCAGCAGCTTAGGATCGACAGCTAACTATGGCTACACCTTC | CASSLGSTANYGYTF | - | TRBJ1-2 | TRBV7-2 | -
TGTGCCAGCAGCTTAGCCGGGGGACAGAACTACGAGCAGTACTTC | CASSLAGGQNYEQYF | - | TRBJ2-7 | TRBV7-2 | -
TGTGCCAGTAGTCGGTGGGAGAATGAGCAGTTCTTC | CASSRWENEQFF | - | TRBJ2-1 | TRBV19 | -
TGTGCCAGCAGCTTGGATAGCGGGGGTCGTAAGTACTTC | CASSLDSGGRKYF | TRBD2 | TRBJ2-7 | TRBV5-5 | -
TGTGCCAGCAGCTTAGACCCCAACCAACTCACAGATACGCAGTATTTT | CASSLDPNQLTDTQYF | - | TRBJ2-3 | TRBV11-2 | -
TGTGCCAGTAGTATGTTGGGGAGTAGGGACGAGCAGTACTTC | CASSMLGSRDEQYF | - | TRBJ2-7 | TRBV19 | once
TGTGCCTGGAGTGGGATAGAGGTAAGCACTGAAGCTTTCTTT | CAWSGIEVSTEAFF | - | TRBJ1-1 | TRBV30 | -
TGCGCCAGCAGCCGCAAGATCACCTCAGGGCCTGGGGCCAACGTCCTGACTTTC | CASSRKITSGPGANVLTF | - | TRBJ2-6 | TRBV4-1 | once
TGCGCCAGCAGTGAGTCGACTTCTTCCTACGAGCAGTACTTC | CASSESTSSYEQYF | - | TRBJ2-7 | TRBV10-2 | -
TGTGCCAGCAGTTACTCCGGACTCGGTTACGAGCAGTACTTC | CASSYSGLGYEQYF | - | TRBJ2-7 | TRBV6-5 | -
TGTGCCAGCAGTAACGGGGGAGGGAATCAGCCCCAGCATTTT | CASSNGGGNQPQHF | - | TRBJ1-5 | TRBV6-5 | -
TGTGCCAGCAATGCAGGGGCGTATGAGCAGTTCTTC | CASNAGAYEQFF | - | TRBJ2-1 | TRBV9 | -
TGCGCCAGCAGTGATGGGACAGTATACAATGAGCAGTTCTTC | CASSDGTVYNEQFF | TRBD1 | TRBJ2-1 | TRBV10-1 | -
TGCGCCAGCAGGCGCGGTAGCGGGAGGGCCGTTGAGACCCAGTACTTC | CASRRGSGRAVETQYF | TRBD2 | TRBJ2-5 | TRBV5-1 | -
TGCGCCAGCAGTCCGGGACAGGGGGCCAATCAGCCCCAGCATTTT | CASSPGQGANQPQHF | TRBD1 | TRBJ1-5 | TRBV10-2 | -
TGTGCCAGCAGTTACCAGGGATCGGCAGATACGCAGTATTTT | CASSYQGSADTQYF | - | TRBJ2-3 | TRBV6-6 | -
TGTGCCACCAGCCCAACACCAGGGAGCTACGAGCAGTACTTC | CATSPTPGSYEQYF | - | TRBJ2-7 | TRBV15 | -
TGCAGTGCTCAACAGCACACTGAAGCTTTCTTT | CSAQQHTEAFF | - | TRBJ1-1 | TRBV20-1 | -
TGTGCCAGCAGCTTATCTAAGGACAACTACGAGCAGTACTTC | CASSLSKDNYEQYF | - | TRBJ2-7 | TRBV7-8 | once
TGTGCCATCAGTGAACCCCAGGGTTCCGAGCAGTACTTC | CAISEPQGSEQYF | - | TRBJ2-7 | TRBV10-3 | -
TGCGCCAGCAGCGGGGGGACCCTCCGCGAAAAACTGTTTTTT | CASSGGTLREKLFF | - | TRBJ1-4 | TRBV5-1 | -
TGTGCCTGGAGACAGCGGGACTCTATAGAAGCTTTCTTT | CAWRQRDSIEAFF | - | TRBJ1-1 | TRBV30 | -
TGTGCCATCAGTGAATACTACAATGAGCAGTTCTTC | CAISEYYNEQFF | - | TRBJ2-1 | TRBV10-3 | -
TGTGCCAGTAGTGGGACAGGGGGTTCGGGGCAGCCCCAGCATTTT | CASSGTGGSGQPQHF | TRBD1 | TRBJ1-5 | TRBV19 | once
TGCGCCAGCAGCTTGGACTTGTACGAGCAGTACTTC | CASSLDLYEQYF | - | TRBJ2-7 | TRBV5-1 | -
TGTGCCACCAGCGGACAGGGGTGGCAGCCCCAGCATTTT | CATSGQGWQPQHF | TRBD1 | TRBJ1-5 | TRBV15 | -
TGTGCCAGCAGCTTAGATCTAGTGTACAATGAGCAGTTCTTC | CASSLDLVYNEQFF | - | TRBJ2-1 | TRBV7-2 | -
TGTGCCAGCAGCTCGACAGCCCAGGCCGAAAAACTGTTTTTT | CASSSTAQAEKLFF | - | TRBJ1-4 | TRBV5-5 | once
TGTGCAAGTCGCTTAGTCGTGTGTCGGCAGAGAAACTATGGCTACACCTTC | CASRLVVCRQRNYGYTF | - | TRBJ1-2 | TRBV12-2 | -
TGTGCCAGCGTCTCCATTGGTCCCTATGGCTACACCTTC | CASVSIGPYGYTF | - | TRBJ1-2 | TRBV13 | -
TGTGCCAGCCGAGACGGGAGCTCGAGCACCGGGGAGCTGTTTTTT | CASRDGSSSTGELFF | - | TRBJ2-2 | TRBV11-3 | -
TGTGCCAGCAGTTTATTAGGGAGAAGTTACGAGCAGTACTTC | CASSLLGRSYEQYF | - | TRBJ2-7 | TRBV27 | -
TGTGCCAGCAGCGGACAGGGGGCGTTACGTGGGCACACCTTC | CASSGQGALRGHTF | TRBD1 | TRBJ1-2 | TRBV5-4 | -
TGTGCCAGCAGTTTAAATACAGGGCCTGAAGCTTTCTTT | CASSLNTGPEAFF | - | TRBJ1-1 | TRBV27 | -